These T cell receptor beta chains were read from a single sample in a study of vaccination and CD4 T cells after COVID-19. TCRdb passed the PCR reads through MiXCR, listing each CDR3 protein once. The sample includes more than 10,000 distinct CDR3 sequences, about 50% of them seen just once. No cognate antigen is known for these TCRs. The source material was CD4+ T cells from blood, cultured in vitro. The receptors derive from a human donor who had recovered from COVID-19. The CDR3 runs from the conserved cysteine through the conserved F or W. A D gene is named only where the DNA matches it firmly. Part of the rows lack a size; the others show once, few, many or a class for expanded clones.

J gene,V gene,D gene,clone size,CDR3 DNA,CDR3 protein
TRBJ2-7,TRBV30,TRBD2,.,TGTGCCTGGAGCGGATCCAGGTCAGCGGGGGTCTACTACGAGCAGTACTTC,CAWSGSRSAGVYYEQYF
TRBJ2-3,TRBV7-2,.,.,TGTGCCAGCAGCACAACTCGTCACACAGATACGCAGTATTTT,CASSTTRHTDTQYF
TRBJ1-5,TRBV15,.,few,TGTGCCACCAGCAAGGAGAGCAATCAGCCCCAGCATTTT,CATSKESNQPQHF
TRBJ1-5,TRBV5-1,.,once,TGCGCCAGCAGCCCGAGTGCCAATCAGCCCCAGCATTTT,CASSPSANQPQHF
TRBJ2-5,TRBV11-2,TRBD2,.,TGTGCCAGCAGCTTAGGGACTAGCGGGAGGATCGGGACCCAGTACTTC,CASSLGTSGRIGTQYF
TRBJ1-1,TRBV7-3,.,few,TGTGCCAGCAGCCCCCAGATGGGTACTGAAGCTTTCTTT,CASSPQMGTEAFF
TRBJ1-1,TRBV7-2,.,.,TGTGCCAGCAGCTTAGAGGCGGGGGCAAACACTGAAGCTTTCTTT,CASSLEAGANTEAFF
TRBJ2-3,TRBV4-3,TRBD1,.,TGCGCCAGCAGCCAAGACCATGACAGGGTGGCTTTGGCAGATACGCAGTATTTT,CASSQDHDRVALADTQYF
TRBJ1-1,TRBV5-1,.,once,TGCGCCAGCAGCTTGGGGGGACTTAACACTGAAGCTTTCTTT,CASSLGGLNTEAFF
TRBJ2-2,TRBV20-1,.,.,TGCAGTGCTAGGGGAACCGGGGAGCTGTTTTTT,CSARGTGELFF
TRBJ2-5,TRBV20-1,.,few,TGCAGTGCGACCGGGGGGCTCCAGTACTTC,CSATGGLQYF
TRBJ1-1,TRBV30,.,.,TGTGCCTGGAGTCCTCTTTACTCTGAAGCTTTCTTT,CAWSPLYSEAFF
TRBJ1-6,TRBV19,TRBD1,.,TGTGCCAGTAGGCGGGACAGGGCACCTTCACCCCTCCACTTT,CASRRDRAPSPLHF
TRBJ2-3,TRBV30,TRBD2,.,TGTGCCTGGACCCCCAGGACTAGCGGACACACAGATACGCAGTATTTT,CAWTPRTSGHTDTQYF
TRBJ1-6,TRBV1,.,.,TGCACCAGCAGCCAGAGGGACAGGGAAGGGGGGTCCTATAATTCACCCCTCCACTTT,CTSSQRDREGGSYNSPLHF
TRBJ2-6,TRBV6-4,.,.,TGTGCCAGCAGTGACGACTACTCTGGGGCCAACGTCCTGACTTTC,CASSDDYSGANVLTF
TRBJ2-3,TRBV5-1,TRBD2,once,TGCGCCAGCAGCTCGCTAGCGGGAGTGTCAGATACGCAGTATTTT,CASSSLAGVSDTQYF
TRBJ2-5,TRBV4-2,.,few,TGTGCCAGCAGCTTGGGCCCCGGGGCAGAGACCCAGTACTTC,CASSLGPGAETQYF
TRBJ1-5,TRBV20-1,.,few,TGCAGTGCTACCGACGGGGCACAGGGCAATCAGCCCCAGCATTTT,CSATDGAQGNQPQHF
TRBJ1-6,TRBV4-3,TRBD1,.,TGCGCCAGCAGCCAAGGACAGGGAGGCTCACCCCTCCACTTT,CASSQGQGGSPLHF
TRBJ2-5,TRBV6-1,TRBD2,.,TGTGCCAGCAGAGCGGGAGGTAAAGAGACCCAGTACTTC,CASRAGGKETQYF
TRBJ2-2,TRBV5-1,.,.,TGCGCCAGCAGCTCCGGGGAGATCGGGGAGCTGTTTTTT,CASSSGEIGELFF
TRBJ2-7,TRBV20-1,.,.,TGCAGTGCTAGTCGGCAGGGGAACGAGCAGTACTTC,CSASRQGNEQYF
TRBJ1-6,TRBV20-1,.,.,TGCAGTGCTAGAGATTTTCTTCCGGGTTCACCCCTCCACTTT,CSARDFLPGSPLHF
TRBJ1-6,TRBV10-3,.,.,TGTGCCATCAGTGAGCGGTCAGCCTATAATTCACCCCTCCACTTT,CAISERSAYNSPLHF
TRBJ2-3,TRBV4-1,.,few,TGCGCCAGCAGCCACCCGTTGGATACGCAGTATTTT,CASSHPLDTQYF
TRBJ2-1,TRBV7-9,TRBD2,once,TGTGCCAGCAGCCGCGGACTAGCGGGAGGGGACAATGAGCAGTTCTTC,CASSRGLAGGDNEQFF
TRBJ1-2,TRBV12-3/TRBV12-4,.,.,TGTGCCAGCAGTCCCCGGACAGTGTATGGCTACACCTTC,CASSPRTVYGYTF
TRBJ2-5,TRBV19,.,.,TGTGCCAGTAGTATAGTTGGGGTCGTGGAGACCCAGTACTTC,CASSIVGVVETQYF
TRBJ2-1,TRBV24-1,.,.,TGTGCCACCAAGGCCGGGCCGACCTACAATGAGCAGTTCTTC,CATKAGPTYNEQFF
TRBJ1-2,TRBV12-3/TRBV12-4,.,few,TGTGCCAGCAGTGCACACAACTATGGCTACACCTTC,CASSAHNYGYTF
TRBJ1-1,TRBV5-1,.,few,TGCGCCAGCAGCCCAAAATGGGGAGGGGGGAACACTGAAGCTTTCTTT,CASSPKWGGGNTEAFF
TRBJ1-6,TRBV20-1,.,.,TGCAGTGCTAGAGAGAGGGAGGGGTCCTATAATTCACCCCTCCACTTT,CSAREREGSYNSPLHF
TRBJ1-5,TRBV7-2,.,few,TGTGCCAGCAGCTTAAATTCAGGGCCTCAGCCCCAGCATTTT,CASSLNSGPQPQHF
TRBJ2-7,TRBV5-4,.,.,TGTGCCAGCAGCTCCGGCCTCCTATCCGAGCAGTACTTC,CASSSGLLSEQYF
TRBJ1-1,TRBV20-1,.,.,TGCAGTGCTAGGATGACAGCGAACACTGAAGCTTTCTTT,CSARMTANTEAFF
TRBJ1-5,TRBV20-1,.,few,TGCAGTGCTAGGGGGTCCGATCAGCCCCAGCATTTT,CSARGSDQPQHF
TRBJ2-3,TRBV20-1,.,few,TGCAGTGCCGCCCGACTCGGTCTAGATACGCAGTATTTT,CSAARLGLDTQYF
TRBJ1-4,TRBV6-2/TRBV6-3,.,.,TGTGCCAGTAAGGAGAGGTGGACTAATGAAAAACTGTTTTTT,CASKERWTNEKLFF
TRBJ1-4,TRBV7-2,.,.,TGTGCCAGCAGCTTAGTGGCGGACTCTAATGAAAAACTGTTTTTT,CASSLVADSNEKLFF
TRBJ2-3,TRBV20-1,TRBD2,once,TGCAGTGCTTTGGGAGGGCCAGATCCAGATACGCAGTATTTT,CSALGGPDPDTQYF
TRBJ1-2,TRBV20-1,.,few,TGCAGTGCTAGACCCACCGAACGGGGATTCTATGGCTACACCTTC,CSARPTERGFYGYTF
TRBJ2-2,TRBV6-1,.,few,TGTGCCAGCAAAGTTGAGGCCCAGGCCACCGGGGAGCTGTTTTTT,CASKVEAQATGELFF
TRBJ1-5,TRBV20-1,.,few,TGCAGTGCTAGTTCTGGGGTAGACCAGCCCCAGCATTTT,CSASSGVDQPQHF
TRBJ2-5,TRBV18,TRBD1,.,TGTGCCAGCTCAGGACAGGGGATAGGAGCCCAGTACTTC,CASSGQGIGAQYF
TRBJ2-2,TRBV11-1,.,.,TGTGCCAGCAGCGGTAGCCGGAGAGAGAGCACCGGGGAGCTGTTTTTT,CASSGSRRESTGELFF
TRBJ2-7,TRBV28,TRBD2,few,TGTGCCAGCCAAACTAGCGGCACCTACGAGCAGTACTTC,CASQTSGTYEQYF
TRBJ2-4,TRBV2,TRBD2,few,TGTGCCAGCAGCCTAGCGGGAGGCCTCCCGGGTGGGTACTTC,CASSLAGGLPGGYF
TRBJ1-6,TRBV2,.,few,TGTGCCAGCAGTGAACAGTCAAATTCACCCCTCCACTTT,CASSEQSNSPLHF
TRBJ2-5,TRBV2,TRBD1,.,TGTGCCAGCAGTGAAGGAGACAGGGTCGGGACCCAGTACTTC,CASSEGDRVGTQYF
TRBJ2-2,TRBV6-2/TRBV6-3,TRBD1,.,TGTGCCAGCAGCACACCTGGACAGGGGCGCACCGGGGAGCTGTTTTTT,CASSTPGQGRTGELFF
TRBJ2-3,TRBV5-1,.,.,TGCGCCAGCAGCTTGCTGTTTCGCGATTCGGGAGATACGCAGTATTTT,CASSLLFRDSGDTQYF
TRBJ1-2,TRBV14,.,.,TGTGCCAGCAGCCCTTCTGGACCCCAAACATACACCTTC,CASSPSGPQTYTF